The 19 T cell receptor beta chains in this list originate from one sample, sequenced in a study of cytomegalovirus exposure and HLA in healthy donors. The PCR contained 60 Vbeta and 13 Jbeta primers. Data came from immunoSEQ multiplex PCR; TCRdb stores just in-frame clones and leaves some out. The sample lists 100,000 to 150,000 clones, about 80% seen once, with 3% to 4% in the top ten. The specimen was PBMCs. The receptors come from a woman aged 40 to 55 in good health and CMV-seronegative.

V and J are TRBV19 and TRBJ1-2, with D possibly matching TRBD1 (5 bases). CDR1 and CDR2 from the germline V gene are LNHDA and SQIVND (reference sequence). This CDR3 spans 14 amino acids. V was clipped by 4 bases and J by 2 bases, with 11 bases between them. The CDR3 spells CASSNPGGNYGYTF. For the CDR3, the DNA is TGTGCCAGTAGTAACCCCGGGGGGAACTATGGCTACACCTTC.

V is TRBV7-6 and J is TRBJ1-4; TRBD1 is a possible D gene (5 bases). V was pared by 0 bases and J by 5 bases, with 10 bases between. The CDR3 length is 15 residues. Germline lookup yields CDR1 SGHVS and CDR2 FNYEAQ. The DNA for the CDR3 is TGTGCCAGCAGCTTAGCGGTTCAGGGAAATGAAAAACTGTTTTTT. Translating it yields CASSLAVQGNEKLFF. The entire variable domain, with the rest obtained from reference TRBV7-6 and TRBJ1-4, is as follows: GAGVSQSPRYKVTKRGQDVALRCDPISGHVSLYWYRQALGQGPEFLTYFNYEAQQDKSGLPNDRFSAERPEGSISTLTIQRTEQRDSAMYRCASSLAVQGNEKLFFGSGTQLSVL.

The chain combines TRBV29-1 with TRBJ1-2; D perhaps matches TRBD1 (6 bases). This CDR3 is 15 amino acids long. The germline V gene has CDR1 SQVTM and CDR2 ANQGSEA. Trimming took off 0 bases at V and 7 bases at J, with 18 bases between the two ends. The CDR3 sequence: CSVEDRGGGAGGYTF. CDR3 bases: TGCAGCGTTGAAGACCGGGGCGGGGGGGCGGGTGGCTACACCTTC.

This clone was recorded once. The V call is TRBV7-2, the J call TRBJ2-1; 7 bases are a match to TRBD2. The CDR3 runs 16 residues. Trimming removed 5 bases from V and 0 bases from J; junction bases left unmatched: 7. Per the germline V gene, CDR1 is SGHTA and CDR2 is FQGNSA. This CDR3 reads CASSLWGGGSYNEQFF. DNA of the CDR3: TGTGCCAGCAGCCTCTGGGGGGGTGGCTCCTACAATGAGCAGTTCTTC.

This chain joins TRBV25-1 and TRBJ1-2; D is unresolved. The germline CDR1 and CDR2 sequences are MGHDK and SYGVNS. The CDR3 totals 12 residues. The V end lost 2 bases, the J end lost 4 bases, and 5 bases lay between the germline ends. In nucleotides, the CDR3 is TGTGCCAGCAGTGAAACCAGCTATGGCTACACCTTC. Residues: CASSETSYGYTF.

The chain has TRBV5-4 and TRBJ2-1; 12 bases agree with TRBD2. J gave up 3 bases and V 5 bases, and 6 bases lay outside the gene matches. The germline CDR1 and CDR2 sequences are SGHNT and YYREEE (reference sequence). The CDR3 extends over 16 amino acids. The CDR3 bases are TGTGCCAGCAGGTCGACTAGCGGGAGTAGCTACAATGAGCAGTTCTTC. Translated: CASRSTSGSSYNEQFF.

The table lists this clone with a count of one. The CDR3 here is CASSVAASGRVNTGELFF. As DNA, the CDR3 is TGTGCCAGCAGCGTAGCGGCTAGCGGGAGGGTGAACACCGGGGAGCTGTTTTTT. This chain connects TRBV9 to TRBJ2-2; the match to TRBD2 covers 12 bases. V shed 0 bases, J shed 1 base, and the junction held 4 bases outside the gene matches. CDR1 is SGDLS and CDR2 is YYNGEE in the germline V gene. The CDR3 runs 18 residues.

This chain connects TRBV5-1 to TRBJ1-3, with a tentative D call TRBD1 (6 bases). The V end lost 4 bases, the J end lost 7 bases, and 15 bases lay between the germline ends. The CDR3 has 14 residues. CDR1 SGHRS and CDR2 YFSETQ come from the germline V gene. The DNA for the CDR3 is TGCGCCAGCAGCAATTCAGGGGATTGGAACACCATATATTTT. As protein: CASSNSGDWNTIYF.

The CDR3 DNA is TGTGCCAGCACCGGGACAGGAGCCCCCGGGAACACTGAAGCTTTCTTT. This sequence encodes CASTGTGAPGNTEAFF. This chain links TRBV11-2 with TRBJ1-1; 8 bases are shared with TRBD1. J was trimmed by 1 base and V by 7 bases; bases with no gene match: 11. Germline V gene lookup returns CDR1 SGHAT and CDR2 FQNNGV. The CDR3 has 16 residues. The full variable domain, its missing parts supplied by reference TRBV11-2 and TRBJ1-1, is EAGVAQSPRYKIIEKRQSVAFWCNPISGHATLYWYQQILGQGPKLLIQFQNNGVVDDSQLPKDRFSAERLKGVDSTLKIQPAKLEDSAVYLCASTGTGAPGNTEAFFGQGTRLTVV.

The chain recombines TRBV9 with TRBJ2-2, with TRBD2 identical over 9 bases. This CDR3 region has 16 residues. After removal of 0 bases from V and 5 bases from J, the junction contained 5 bases not matched to a gene. Germline values: CDR1 SGDLS, CDR2 YYNGEE. DNA of the CDR3: TGTGCCAGCAGCGTAGACCCAGCGGGGGGAACCGGGGAGCTGTTTTTT. Translated, it gives CASSVDPAGGTGELFF.

The J gene is TRBJ2-7, the V gene TRBV5-1; TRBD1 agrees at 11 bases. Germline V gene sequence: CDR1 SGHRS, CDR2 YFSETQ. J lost 0 bases, V lost 0 bases, and 5 bases had no gene match. There are 17 residues in the CDR3. This CDR3 is CASSLGGGQGASYEQYF. DNA of the CDR3: TGCGCCAGCAGCTTGGGAGGCGGACAGGGGGCCTCCTACGAGCAGTACTTC.

V usage is TRBV9 and J usage is TRBJ1-4; D gene uncertain. The CDR3 is 16 residues long. Trimming shortened V by 0 bases and J by 1 base, and 10 bases separated the two germline ends. Germline V gives CDR1 SGDLS, CDR2 YYNGEE. The CDR3 DNA is TGTGCCAGCAGCGTAGGAGCGGGCGGAACTAATGAAAAACTGTTTTTT. Its translation: CASSVGAGGTNEKLFF.

This chain joins TRBV18 and TRBJ2-7; 7 positions agree with TRBD1. CDR1 is KGHSH, CDR2 LQKENI, per germline. The junction had 9 bases not matched to a gene; V was cut back by 3 bases and J by 1 base. The CDR3 spans 16 residues. The CDR3 loop reads CASSPLGTGASYEQYF. The CDR3 bases are TGTGCCAGCTCACCTTTGGGAACAGGGGCTTCCTACGAGCAGTACTTC. The full variable domain, with the rest looked up from reference TRBV18 and TRBJ2-7, is NAGVMQNPRHLVRRRGQEARLRCSPMKGHSHVYWYRQLPEEGLKFMVYLQKENIIDESGMPKERFSAEFPKEGPSILRIQQVVRGDSAAYFCASSPLGTGASYEQYFGPGTRLTVT.

V and J are TRBV28 and TRBJ2-7, with 11 nucleotides matching TRBD2. CDR1 MDHEN and CDR2 SYDVKM come from the germline V gene. This CDR3 comprises 15 residues. V gave up 3 bases and J gave up 1 base; unmatched junction bases: 2. The CDR3 here is CASSLGLAVSYEQYF. In nucleotides, the CDR3 is TGTGCCAGCAGTTTGGGACTAGCGGTTTCCTACGAGCAGTACTTC.

The J gene is TRBJ2-7, the V gene TRBV4-3; D might be TRBD2 (7 bases). CDR3 length equals 16 residues. Between the trimmed V and J ends, which lost 4 bases and 0 bases, there was a span of 16 bases. The V gene's germline CDR1 is LGHNA and CDR2 YSLEER. In DNA form, the CDR3 reads TGCGCCAGCAGCCCCTCGGGGGGCCCTCTCTCCTACGAGCAGTACTTC. Amino acid sequence: CASSPSGGPLSYEQYF.

The chain links TRBV6-1 to TRBJ2-1, with 11 bases fitting TRBD2. Trimming removed 3 bases from V and 8 bases from J; junction bases left unmatched: 15. CDR3 length: 18 residues. Germline V CDR1 and CDR2: MNHNS, SASEGT. CDR3 residues: CASSDLPALAGGPDEQFF. The CDR3 bases are TGTGCCAGCAGTGATCTACCCGCCTTAGCGGGAGGGCCCGATGAGCAGTTCTTC.

The V call is TRBV9, the J call TRBJ1-1; the match to TRBD1 covers 8 bases. This CDR3 contains 15 residues. Germline trimming cut 2 bases from V and 5 bases from J; bases unmatched to any gene: 8. Germline V CDR1 and CDR2: SGDLS, YYNGEE. CDR3 protein: CASSVTDRGWTEAFF. For the CDR3, the DNA is TGTGCCAGCAGCGTTACCGACAGGGGATGGACTGAAGCTTTCTTT. The whole variable domain, remainder taken from reference TRBV9 and TRBJ1-1, is DSGVTQTPKHLITATGQRVTLRCSPRSGDLSVYWYQQSLDQGLQFLIQYYNGEERAKGNILERFSAQQFPDLHSELNLSSLELGDSALYFCASSVTDRGWTEAFFGQGTRLTVV.

The rearrangement links TRBV7-8 to TRBJ2-1; 9 bases fit TRBD1. The V segment lost 2 bases and the J segment 7 bases; nucleotides outside the gene matches: 9. Germline V CDR1 and CDR2: SGHVS, FQNEAQ. The CDR3 length is 16 residues. The CDR3 reads CASSLSTWTGENEQFF. The CDR3 DNA sequence: TGTGCCAGCAGCTTAAGCACGTGGACAGGGGAGAATGAGCAGTTCTTC.

This clone has just a few counts. The V and J genes are TRBV15 and TRBJ2-7; TRBD2 agrees at 8 bases. The CDR3 loop spans 16 amino acids. J gave up 0 bases and V 2 bases, and 6 bases lay outside the gene matches. Germline V CDR1 and CDR2: LNHNV, YYDKDF (reference sequence). CDR3 sequence (DNA): TGTGCCACCAGCAGAAGACTAGCGAGAGACTCCTACGAGCAGTACTTC. As protein: CATSRRLARDSYEQYF.